This T cell receptor beta chain emerged from a study of neurological immune-mediated disorders. Study-level findings and limits: With the multiple sclerosis repertoire cluster, neither clinical nor MRI features showed any association.

TCRdb independently ran MiXCR on the 5' RACE reads; one entry per CDR3 protein. The data contain tens of thousands of distinct CDR3 sequences, about 5% of them singletons. The time point here: longitudinal time-point 2. Unsorted libraries were generated from 2 million PBMCs held at -80 degrees C. Ten or more counts support this clonotype. Its antigen remains unidentified. The CDR3 runs to 14 residues. The ends were cut back, 5 bases at V and 2 bases at J, with 10 bases in the middle. The germline gives CDR1 SGHRS, CDR2 YFSETQ. The source is a woman aged 60 to 75 with multiple sclerosis. Sequencing used PBMCs. The chain carries TRBV5-1 and TRBJ2-2; no clear D gene. The CDR3 loop is CASRRDANTGELFF. In nucleotides, the CDR3 is TGCGCCAGCAGGAGAGACGCCAACACCGGGGAGCTGTTTTTT.